The clone carrying this T cell receptor (beta chain) was observed a handful of times. This CDR3 spans 14 amino acids. With V trimmed by 7 bases and J by 1 base, 5 bases remained unmatched. Germline V gene lookup returns CDR1 MGHDK and CDR2 SYGVNS. The entry originates in a study of tumor and adjacent non-tumor tissue in lung cancer. The library came from three nested PCR rounds adapted from ARM-PCR protocols. Using its own MiXCR run on the multiplex PCR reads, TCRdb lists one record per CDR3 protein. The sample shows under 250,000 distinct CDR3 sequences, around 71% of them seen only once. This sample's RNA came from whole unsorted tissue.

The V call is TRBV25-1, the J call TRBJ1-1, with 8 bases identical to TRBD1. This sequence was found in a man aged 55 to 70 with non-small cell lung cancer. The sample taken for sequencing was lung tumor tissue. The CDR3 DNA reads TGTGCCAGCACAGGACAGGGTTCGAACACTGAAGCTTTCTTT. It yields the protein CASTGQGSNTEAFF.